One sample yielded the 8 T cell receptor beta chains listed below, sequenced in a study of shared clonotypes between healthy human individuals. The assay was immunoSEQ multiplex PCR, and TCRdb's table has in-frame clones only and misses some. The table lists approximately 500,000 clones, roughly 80% of them singletons, with approximately 11% in the top ten. The specimen sequenced was PBMCs. These receptors originate from a woman between 40 and 50 years old in good health. Some clones in this sample may be carry-over from other donors' samples.

This clone has a handful of counts. V usage is TRBV9 and J usage is TRBJ1-1; D is unclear. Germline CDR1 SGDLS, CDR2 YYNGEE. Trimming stripped 4 bases from V and 0 bases from J, with 16 bases between. There are 16 residues in the CDR3. Here the CDR3 reads CASSPLSGNMNTEAFF. CDR3 coding DNA: TGTGCCAGCAGCCCCCTAAGTGGAAACATGAACACTGAAGCTTTCTTT.

Only one count was recorded for this clone. The sample carries other DNA sequences with the same CDR3. The chain couples TRBV28 to TRBJ2-7; D is perhaps TRBD1 or TRBD2 (5 bases each). This CDR3 has 14 residues. The V gene's germline CDR1 is MDHEN and CDR2 SYDVKM. The V end was cut by 2 bases, the J end by 1 base, with 9 bases between. CDR3 loop: CASSLEGYSYEQYF. The CDR3 DNA reads TGTGCCAGCAGTTTAGAGGGGTATTCCTACGAGCAGTACTTC.

The J gene is TRBJ2-1, the V gene TRBV13, with 11 nucleotides matching TRBD2. This CDR3 comprises 15 residues. Germline V gives CDR1 PRHDT, CDR2 FYEKMQ (reference sequence). Unmatched junction bases numbered 3, after V lost 5 bases and J lost 3 bases. CDR3 in DNA: TGTGCCAGCAGCAGTAGCGGGAGGGTCTACAATGAGCAGTTCTTC. This codes for CASSSSGRVYNEQFF.

The rearrangement links TRBV19 to TRBJ2-1; no clear D gene. In germline, CDR1 is LNHDA, CDR2 SQIVND (reference sequence). With 4 bases removed from V and 1 base from J, the gap between germline ends came to 11 bases. This CDR3 region has 15 residues. The CDR3 spells CASSTPGLSYNEQFF. DNA for the CDR3: TGTGCCAGTAGTACCCCAGGTCTTTCCTACAATGAGCAGTTCTTC.

This clone was observed once. Only one base separates this from a far larger clonotype, so it likely reflects a read error. V and J are TRBV27 and TRBJ2-5; D perhaps matches TRBD1 (7 bases). The CDR3 has 14 residues. Trimming took off 6 bases at V and 5 bases at J, with 16 bases between the two ends. CDR1 MNHEY and CDR2 SMNVEV come from the germline V gene (reference sequence). Here the CDR3 DNA reads TGTGCCAGCAGGCCGGCAGGGGGGTGGGAGACCCAGTACTTC. This sequence encodes CASRPAGGWETQYF.

The chain joins TRBV5-1 to TRBJ2-3; D is undetermined. V was clipped by 0 bases and J by 5 bases, with 10 bases between them. CDR3 length: 14 amino acids. Germline CDR1 SGHRS, CDR2 YFSETQ. This CDR3 reads CASSLAFGEDTQYF. DNA for the CDR3: TGCGCCAGCAGCTTGGCGTTTGGGGAAGATACGCAGTATTTT.

To note about this clone: It differs at one base from a far larger clone, so likely a read error. The rearrangement joins TRBV14 to TRBJ2-5; D uncertain. The germline gives CDR1 SGHDN, CDR2 FVKESK. The length of the CDR3 is 17 residues. CDR3 protein: CASSQRRRGPTQETQHF. The CDR3 coding sequence is TGTGCCAGCAGCCAGAGAAGGAGAGGCCCGACCCAAGAGACCCAGCACTTC.

The chain is built from TRBV7-9 and TRBJ1-2; no firm D call. The germline V gene encodes CDR1 SEHNR and CDR2 FQNEAQ (reference sequence). The length of the CDR3 is 13 residues. Trimming left V 1 base short and J 7 bases short, with 10 bases between. In DNA form, the CDR3 reads TGTGCCAGCAGCTTAGATAGGTATTTTGGCTACACCTTC. This encodes CASSLDRYFGYTF.